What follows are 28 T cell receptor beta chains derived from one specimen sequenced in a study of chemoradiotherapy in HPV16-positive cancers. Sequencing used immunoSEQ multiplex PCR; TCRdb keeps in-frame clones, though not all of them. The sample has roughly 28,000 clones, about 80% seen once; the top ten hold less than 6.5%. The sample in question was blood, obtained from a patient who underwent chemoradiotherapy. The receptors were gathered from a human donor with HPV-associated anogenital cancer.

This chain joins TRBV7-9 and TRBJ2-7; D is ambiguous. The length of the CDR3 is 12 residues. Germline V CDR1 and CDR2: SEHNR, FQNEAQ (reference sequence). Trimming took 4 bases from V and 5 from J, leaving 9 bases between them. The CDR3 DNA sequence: TGTGCCAGCAGCTCCGACGGTCACGAGCAGTACTTC. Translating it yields CASSSDGHEQYF.

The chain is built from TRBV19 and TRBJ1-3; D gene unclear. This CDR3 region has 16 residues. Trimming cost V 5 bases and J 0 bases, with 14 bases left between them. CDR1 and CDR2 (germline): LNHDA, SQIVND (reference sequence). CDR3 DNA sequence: TGTGCCAGTAGTGACCCGGGTAGGAACTCTGGAAACACCATATATTTT. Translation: CASSDPGRNSGNTIYF.

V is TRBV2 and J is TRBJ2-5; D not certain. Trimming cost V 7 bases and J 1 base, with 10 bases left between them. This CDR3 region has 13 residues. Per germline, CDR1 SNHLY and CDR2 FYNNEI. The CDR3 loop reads CASIWRPQETQYF. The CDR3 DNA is TGTGCCAGCATTTGGCGGCCCCAAGAGACCCAGTACTTC.

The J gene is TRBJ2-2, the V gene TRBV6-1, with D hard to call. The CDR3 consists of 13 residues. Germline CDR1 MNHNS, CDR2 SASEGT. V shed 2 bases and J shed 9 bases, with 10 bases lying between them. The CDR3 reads CASSESPPWELFF. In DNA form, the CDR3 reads TGTGCCAGCAGTGAATCGCCTCCCTGGGAGCTGTTTTTT.

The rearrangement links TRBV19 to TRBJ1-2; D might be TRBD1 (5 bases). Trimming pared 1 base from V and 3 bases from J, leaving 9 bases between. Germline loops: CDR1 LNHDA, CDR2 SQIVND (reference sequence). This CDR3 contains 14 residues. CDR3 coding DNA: TGTGCCAGTAGTATAGGAGGGGTTGACTATGGCTACACCTTC. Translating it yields CASSIGGVDYGYTF.

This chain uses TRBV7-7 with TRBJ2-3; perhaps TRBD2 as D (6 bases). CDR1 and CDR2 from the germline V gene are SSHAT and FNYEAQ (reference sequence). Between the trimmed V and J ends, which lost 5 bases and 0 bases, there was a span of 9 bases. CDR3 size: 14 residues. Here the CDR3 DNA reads TGTGCCAGCAGCCTAGGGACTAGCACAGATACGCAGTATTTT. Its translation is CASSLGTSTDTQYF.

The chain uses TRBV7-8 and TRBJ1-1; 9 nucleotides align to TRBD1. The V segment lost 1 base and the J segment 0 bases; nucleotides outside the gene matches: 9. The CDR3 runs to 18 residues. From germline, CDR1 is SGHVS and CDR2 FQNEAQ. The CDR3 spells CASSLVSRTGAMNTEAFF. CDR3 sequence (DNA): TGTGCCAGCAGCTTAGTGTCGCGGACAGGGGCCATGAACACTGAAGCTTTCTTT.

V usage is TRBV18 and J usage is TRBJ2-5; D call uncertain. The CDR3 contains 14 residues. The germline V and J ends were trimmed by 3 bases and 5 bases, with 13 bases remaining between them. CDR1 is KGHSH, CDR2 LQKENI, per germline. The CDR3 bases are TGTGCCAGCTCACCTCCGGCTAGTCAGGAGACCCAGTACTTC. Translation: CASSPPASQETQYF.

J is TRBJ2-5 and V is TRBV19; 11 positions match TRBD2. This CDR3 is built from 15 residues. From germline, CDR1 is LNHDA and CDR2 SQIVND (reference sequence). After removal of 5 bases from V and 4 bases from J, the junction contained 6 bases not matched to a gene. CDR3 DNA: TGTGCCAGTAGTCCGAGACTAGCGGGATTAGAGACCCAGTACTTC. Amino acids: CASSPRLAGLETQYF.

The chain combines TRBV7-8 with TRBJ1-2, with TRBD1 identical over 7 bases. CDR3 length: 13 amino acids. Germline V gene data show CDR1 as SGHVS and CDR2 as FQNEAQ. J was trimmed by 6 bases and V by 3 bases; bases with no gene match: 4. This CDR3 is CASSFEQGDGYTF. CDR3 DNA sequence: TGTGCCAGCAGCTTTGAGCAGGGGGATGGCTACACCTTC.

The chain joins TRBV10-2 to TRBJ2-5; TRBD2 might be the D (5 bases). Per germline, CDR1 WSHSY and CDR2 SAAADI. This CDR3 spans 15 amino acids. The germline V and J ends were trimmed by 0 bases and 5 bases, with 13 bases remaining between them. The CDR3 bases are TGCGCCAGCAGTGAGTCGAGGGTAGGAACGGAGACCCAGTACTTC. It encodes CASSESRVGTETQYF.

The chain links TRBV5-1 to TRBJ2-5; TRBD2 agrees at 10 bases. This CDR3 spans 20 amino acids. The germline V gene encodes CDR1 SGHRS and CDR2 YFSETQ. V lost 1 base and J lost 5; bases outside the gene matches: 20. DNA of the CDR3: TGCGCCAGCAGCTTGAGCCCTAGCGGGGGATTATCAAGGGGCCGGGAGACCCAGTACTTC. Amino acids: CASSLSPSGGLSRGRETQYF.

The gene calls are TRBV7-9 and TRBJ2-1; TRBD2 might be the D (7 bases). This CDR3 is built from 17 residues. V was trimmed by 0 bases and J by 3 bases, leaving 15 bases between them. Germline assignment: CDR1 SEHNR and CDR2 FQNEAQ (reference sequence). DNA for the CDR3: TGTGCCAGCAGCTTAGCTCGTGGGGGGGCTTTCTACAATGAGCAGTTCTTC. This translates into CASSLARGGAFYNEQFF.

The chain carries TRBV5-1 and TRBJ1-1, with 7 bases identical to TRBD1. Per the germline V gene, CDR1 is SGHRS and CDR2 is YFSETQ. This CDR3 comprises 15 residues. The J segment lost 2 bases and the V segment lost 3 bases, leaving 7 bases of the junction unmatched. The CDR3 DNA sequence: TGCGCCAGCAGCTGGCGGACAGGTGATAACACTGAAGCTTTCTTT. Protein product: CASSWRTGDNTEAFF.

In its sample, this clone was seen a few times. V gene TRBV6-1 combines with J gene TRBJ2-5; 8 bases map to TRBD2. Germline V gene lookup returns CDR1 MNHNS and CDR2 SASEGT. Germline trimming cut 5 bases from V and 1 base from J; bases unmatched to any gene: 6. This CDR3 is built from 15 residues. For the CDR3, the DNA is TGTGCCAGCAGTTCATCTAGCGGGCGCCAAGAGACCCAGTACTTC. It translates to CASSSSSGRQETQYF.

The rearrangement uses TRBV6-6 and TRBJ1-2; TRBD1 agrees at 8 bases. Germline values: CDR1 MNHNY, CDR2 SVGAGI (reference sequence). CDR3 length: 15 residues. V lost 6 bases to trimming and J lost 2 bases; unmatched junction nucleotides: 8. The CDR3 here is CASSPARDRNYGYTF. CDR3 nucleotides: TGTGCCAGCAGCCCCGCACGGGACAGGAACTATGGCTACACCTTC.

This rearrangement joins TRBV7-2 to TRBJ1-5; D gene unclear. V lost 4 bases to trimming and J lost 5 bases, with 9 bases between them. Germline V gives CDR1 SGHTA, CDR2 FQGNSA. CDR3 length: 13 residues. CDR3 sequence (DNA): TGTGCCAGCAGCTCGCAGATGGATCAGCCCCAGCATTTT. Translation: CASSSQMDQPQHF. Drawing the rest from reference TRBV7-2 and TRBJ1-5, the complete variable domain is GAGVSQSPSNKVTEKGKDVELRCDPISGHTALYWYRQSLGQGLEFLIYFQGNSAPDKSGLPSDRFSAERTGGSVSTLTIQRTQQEDSAVYLCASSSQMDQPQHFGDGTRLSIL.

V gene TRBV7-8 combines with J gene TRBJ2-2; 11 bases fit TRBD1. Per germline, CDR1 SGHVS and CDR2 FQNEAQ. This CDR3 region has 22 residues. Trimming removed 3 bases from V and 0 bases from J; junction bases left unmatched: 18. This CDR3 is CASSFPTEPSGQGVSNTGELFF. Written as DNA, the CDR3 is TGTGCCAGCAGCTTCCCGACTGAACCCTCGGGACAGGGGGTTTCGAACACCGGGGAGCTGTTTTTT.

DNA of the CDR3: TGTGCCACGACAAGGGGGGACAGGGGTAATTCACCCCTCCACTTT. Translation: CATTRGDRGNSPLHF. This rearrangement joins TRBV2 to TRBJ1-6; 10 bases fit TRBD1. The germline CDR1 and CDR2 sequences are SNHLY and FYNNEI. Losses at the gene ends were 10 bases for V and 6 bases for J; bases not matched to a gene: 9. The CDR3 has 15 amino acids.

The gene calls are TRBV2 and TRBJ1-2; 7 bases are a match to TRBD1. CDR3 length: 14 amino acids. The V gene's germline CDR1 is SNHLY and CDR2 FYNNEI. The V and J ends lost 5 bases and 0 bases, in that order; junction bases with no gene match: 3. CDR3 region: CASSPGTANYGYTF. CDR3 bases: TGTGCCAGCAGTCCAGGGACAGCTAACTATGGCTACACCTTC.

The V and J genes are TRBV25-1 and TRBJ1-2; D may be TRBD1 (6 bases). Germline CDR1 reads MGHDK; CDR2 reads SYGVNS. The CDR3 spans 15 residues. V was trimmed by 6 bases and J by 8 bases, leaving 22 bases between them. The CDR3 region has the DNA TGTGCCAGCAGCATCGCAGGGGCCCCTCTGGACGGCTACACCTTC. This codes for CASSIAGAPLDGYTF.

The DNA for the CDR3 is TGTGCCAGCAGCTTAGGGACGACTAGCAATCAGCCCCAGCATTTT. It translates to CASSLGTTSNQPQHF. This chain links TRBV7-2 with TRBJ1-5; D is unresolved. Germline assignment: CDR1 SGHTA and CDR2 FQGNSA. CDR3 length equals 15 residues. Trimming pared 1 base from V and 0 bases from J, leaving 7 bases between.

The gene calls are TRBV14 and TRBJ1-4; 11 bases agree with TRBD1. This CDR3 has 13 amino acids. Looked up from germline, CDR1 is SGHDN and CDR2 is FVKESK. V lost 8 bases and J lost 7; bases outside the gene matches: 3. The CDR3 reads CASGQGAGEKLFF. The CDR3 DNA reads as TGTGCCAGCGGACAGGGGGCGGGTGAAAAACTGTTTTTT.

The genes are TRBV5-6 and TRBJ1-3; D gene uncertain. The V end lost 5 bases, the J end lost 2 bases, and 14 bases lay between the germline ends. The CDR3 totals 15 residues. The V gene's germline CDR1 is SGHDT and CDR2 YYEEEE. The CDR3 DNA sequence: TGTGCCAGCAGTATGGAGGAGGCTCCTGGAAACACCATATATTTT. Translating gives CASSMEEAPGNTIYF.

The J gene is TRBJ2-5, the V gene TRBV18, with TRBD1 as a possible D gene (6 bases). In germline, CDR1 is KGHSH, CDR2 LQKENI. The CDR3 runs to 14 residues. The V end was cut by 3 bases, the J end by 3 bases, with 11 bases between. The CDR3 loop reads CASSPGHRKETQYF. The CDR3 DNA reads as TGTGCCAGCTCACCGGGACACCGAAAAGAGACCCAGTACTTC.

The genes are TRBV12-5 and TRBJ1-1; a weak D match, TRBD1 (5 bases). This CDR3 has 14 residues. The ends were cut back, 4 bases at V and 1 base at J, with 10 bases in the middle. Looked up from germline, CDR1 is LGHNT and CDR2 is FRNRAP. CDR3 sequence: CASGSSTENTEAFF. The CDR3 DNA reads TGTGCTAGTGGTTCATCGACAGAGAACACTGAAGCTTTCTTT.

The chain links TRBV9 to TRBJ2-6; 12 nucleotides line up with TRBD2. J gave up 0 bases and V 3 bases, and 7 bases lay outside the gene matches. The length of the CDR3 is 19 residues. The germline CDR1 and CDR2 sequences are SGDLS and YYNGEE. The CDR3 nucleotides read TGTGCCAGCAGCGACCGACTAGCGGGGGCCTCCTCTGGGGCCAACGTCCTGACTTTC. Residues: CASSDRLAGASSGANVLTF.

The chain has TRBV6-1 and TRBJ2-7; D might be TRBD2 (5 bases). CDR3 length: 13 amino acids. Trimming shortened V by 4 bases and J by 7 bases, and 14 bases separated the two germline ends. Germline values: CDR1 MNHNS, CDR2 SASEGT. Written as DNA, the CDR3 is TGTGCCAGCAGTGTTGGGCCTTCGGGAGAGCAGTACGTC. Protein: CASSVGPSGEQYV.